The clone carrying this T cell receptor beta chain was observed once. Antigen: not known. The length of the CDR3 is 15 residues. Trimming took 3 bases from V and 5 from J, leaving 13 bases between them. From germline, CDR1 is ENHRY and CDR2 SYGVKD. This specimen belongs to a study of cytomegalovirus exposure and HLA in healthy donors. Whole-study findings and limits: The classifier, whose performance was assessed in both the original and validation cohorts, reportedly diagnosed cytomegalovirus status with high specificity and sensitivity.

With 60 Vbeta and 13 Jbeta primers, the PCR was carried out. Clones were read by immunoSEQ multiplex PCR, and TCRdb kept only the in-frame ones, dropping some. The table has about 120,000 clones, approximately 80% seen once; the top ten hold more than 8%. Sequencing was done on a sample of PBMCs. This receptor was taken from a man aged 25 to 40 in good health and CMV-seropositive. The chain is built from TRBV10-3 and TRBJ2-2; D possibly corresponds to TRBD2 (6 bases). DNA of the CDR3: TGTGCCATCAGTGATTCAACGGGGGTAACCGGGGAGCTGTTTTTT. It encodes CAISDSTGVTGELFF.